The 14 T cell receptor beta chains below were found in one sample sequenced in a study of T cell repertoires in cytomegalovirus infection. TCRdb reanalysed the reads using MiXCR and keeps one entry per CDR3 protein. The data show approximately 250,000 distinct CDR3 sequences, with over 20% seen just once and 18% held by the top ten. The specimen sequenced was CD8+ T cells from PBMCs. The receptors originated from a human donor in good health (CMV status not recorded). Some clones in this sample may be carry-over from other donors' samples.

V is TRBV2 and J is TRBJ1-4, with 7 bases matching TRBD1. Germline V lookup: CDR1 SNHLY, CDR2 FYNNEI. The CDR3 is 13 residues long. The junction had 6 bases not matched to a gene; V was cut back by 6 bases and J by 8 bases. The CDR3 nucleotides read TGTGCCAGCAGAGGAGGGGGCGGCGAAAAACTGTTTTTT. Amino acids: CASRGGGGEKLFF.

The rearrangement uses TRBV12-3 or TRBV12-4 and TRBJ1-2; possible D gene TRBD1, 6 bases. Deletions cut 5 bases from V and 8 bases from J, with 12 bases between. This CDR3 has 12 residues. This CDR3 is CASSPQGLGYTF. The CDR3 DNA follows: TGTGCCAGCAGTCCCCAGGGGTTAGGCTACACCTTC.

Notes on this clonotype: An end of the junction does not agree with germline; a read error may underlie this. The chain has TRBV7-8 and TRBJ2-5, with D possibly being TRBD1 (6 bases). CDR1 and CDR2 (germline): SGHVS, FQNEAQ. The CDR3 has 13 residues. CDR3 loop: CASSLAGGETLYF. CDR3 bases: TGTGCCAGCAGCTTAGCAGGGGGAGAGACCCTGTACTTC.

The V and J genes are TRBV5-1 and TRBJ2-5; possibly TRBD2 for D (6 bases). The germline CDR1 and CDR2 sequences are SGHRS and YFSETQ. Trimming left V 4 bases short and J 5 bases short, with 9 bases between. The CDR3 sequence is 12 residues long. In DNA form, the CDR3 reads TGCGCCAGCAGCCAGACTAGTGAGACCCAGTACTTC. Its protein product is CASSQTSETQYF. The variable domain in full, completed from reference TRBV5-1 and TRBJ2-5, reads KAGVTQTPRYLIKTRGQQVTLSCSPISGHRSVSWYQQTPGQGLQFLFEYFSETQRNKGNFPGRFSGRQFSNSRSEMNVSTLELGDSALYLCASSQTSETQYFGPGTRLLVL.

V gene TRBV29-1 combines with J gene TRBJ2-5; 13 nucleotides line up with TRBD2. The CDR3 length is 15 residues. The V gene end was trimmed by 3 bases and the J gene end by 5 bases; junction bases not matched to a gene: 6. Looked up from germline, CDR1 is SQVTM and CDR2 is ANQGSEA. DNA of the CDR3: TGCAGCGTTGACGGACTAGCGGGGGTTGTCGAGACCCAGTACTTC. Its translation: CSVDGLAGVVETQYF.

This sequence joins TRBV28 and TRBJ2-1; D ambiguous. The germline V and J ends were trimmed by 5 bases and 5 bases, with 10 bases remaining between them. The CDR3 length is 13 residues. Germline values: CDR1 MDHEN, CDR2 SYDVKM. CDR3 sequence: CASSIDQDNEQFF. The CDR3 DNA sequence: TGTGCCAGCAGTATCGATCAGGACAATGAGCAGTTCTTC.

The chain recombines TRBV7-9 with TRBJ1-2, with D possibly matching TRBD1 (5 bases). The CDR3 totals 16 residues. CDR1 SEHNR and CDR2 FQNEAQ come from the germline V gene (reference sequence). V gave up 0 bases and J gave up 4 bases, with 15 bases separating them. The CDR3, as DNA: TGTGCCAGCAGCTTAGCCCGCAGGGAGCGGAGCTATGGCTACACCTTC. It yields the protein CASSLARRERSYGYTF. The complete variable domain, with remaining parts taken from reference TRBV7-9 and TRBJ1-2, reads DTGVSQNPRHKITKRGQNVTFRCDPISEHNRLYWYRQTLGQGPEFLTYFQNEAQLEKSRLLSDRFSAERPKGSFSTLEIQRTEQGDSAMYLCASSLARRERSYGYTFGSGTRLTVV.

At least ten counts were recorded for this clonotype. The J gene is TRBJ2-1, the V gene TRBV28, with no clear D. CDR1 MDHEN and CDR2 SYDVKM come from the germline V gene. The V and J ends lost 3 bases and 0 bases respectively, with 12 bases between them. The CDR3 covers 16 residues. In DNA, the CDR3 is TGTGCCAGCAGTTTTATTTGGGAAGGCTCCTACAATGAGCAGTTCTTC. It is translated as CASSFIWEGSYNEQFF.

The chain links TRBV4-1 to TRBJ2-3; D gene unclear. CDR1 MGHRA and CDR2 YSYEKL come from the germline V gene. Trimming removed 1 base from V and 6 bases from J, with 5 bases in between. CDR3 length equals 12 residues. The CDR3 DNA follows: TGCGCCAGCAGCCAAGGACCGGATACGCAGTATTTT. Its translation is CASSQGPDTQYF.

This chain uses TRBV10-3 with TRBJ2-7; 7 bases are shared with TRBD1. The CDR3 is made up of 13 amino acids. CDR1 and CDR2 from the germline V gene are ENHRY and SYGVKD. With V trimmed by 5 bases and J by 6 bases, 7 bases remained unmatched. DNA of the CDR3: TGTGCCATCAGTATAGGGGGCGAGGTCGAGCAGTACTTC. The encoded protein is CAISIGGEVEQYF.

CDR3 DNA sequence: TGTGCCAGCGAGGGGTCCTACGAGCAGTACTTC. Translating gives CASEGSYEQYF. This sequence joins TRBV7-9 and TRBJ2-7; D is perhaps TRBD1 or TRBD2 (5 bases each). The CDR3 extends over 11 amino acids. The germline V gene encodes CDR1 SEHNR and CDR2 FQNEAQ (reference sequence). Trimming removed 8 bases at V and 1 base at J, with 6 bases between.

The chain has TRBV29-1 and TRBJ2-7; unclear D gene. The CDR3 loop spans 12 amino acids. Trimming removed 0 bases from V and 4 bases from J, with 7 bases in between. The germline V gene encodes CDR1 SQVTM and CDR2 ANQGSEA. DNA of the CDR3: TGCAGCGTTGAAGATCGACTGTACGAGCAGTACTTC. Protein sequence: CSVEDRLYEQYF.

This clonotype was seen a handful of times. The chain employs TRBV28 and TRBJ2-5, with TRBD2 matching over 9 bases. CDR3 length: 13 amino acids. With V trimmed by 6 bases and J by 3 bases, 2 bases remained unmatched. Germline-derived CDR1 and CDR2 are MDHEN and SYDVKM. The CDR3 DNA reads TGTGCCAGCAGGCGGGGGGGCAAAGAGACCCAGTACTTC. Residues: CASRRGGKETQYF.

This clonotype occurred a few times. The chain joins TRBV4-1 to TRBJ2-7; 7 nucleotides align to TRBD1. Germline V gene lookup returns CDR1 MGHRA and CDR2 YSYEKL. The CDR3 consists of 14 residues. After removal of 3 bases from V and 3 bases from J, the junction contained 5 bases not matched to a gene. CDR3 residues: CASSHLTGVYEQYF. CDR3 sequence (DNA): TGCGCCAGCAGCCACCTTACAGGGGTCTACGAGCAGTACTTC.